This T cell receptor beta chain was retrieved from a study of blood T cell repertoires in COVID-19. About the study: Sources were T cells, B-cell-depleted T cells, or PBMCs; the material itself was cDNA or gDNA.

Only in-frame clones appear in the TCRdb table, and some are missing; sequencing was by immunoSEQ multiplex PCR. Among over 55,000 clones listed, under 95% were seen once. In germline, CDR1 is MNHEY, CDR2 SMNVEV (reference sequence). With 6 bases clipped from V and 7 bases from J, the junction kept 12 bases outside the gene matches. This CDR3 spans 15 amino acids. This clonotype was obtained from a human donor in a cohort sampled during active COVID-19. The J gene is TRBJ1-1, the V gene TRBV27, with 9 bases lining up with TRBD1. The sample was peripheral blood. CDR3 amino acids: CASRPRGQGQIEAFF. Written as DNA, the CDR3 is TGTGCCAGCAGGCCTAGGGGACAGGGACAGATTGAAGCTTTCTTT.